This TCR beta chain was retrieved from a study of graft-versus-host responses after intestinal transplantation (dated by TCRdb to the early 2020s). For context, the study as a whole: Multivisceral, liver-intestinal, or isolated intestinal transplants were received by the recipients. All recipients received anti-thymocyte globulin induction followed by maintenance tacrolimus and steroids for 3 to 4 years. Bulk TCR-beta CDR3 sequencing was used to track graft-versus-host and host-versus-graft alloreactive T cell clones in the graft, circulation and bone marrow after intestinal transplantation. Alloreactive clones were identified by sequencing pre-transplant mixed lymphocyte reaction products and comparing them with unstimulated pre-transplant donor and recipient T cells. The cohort enrolled about two dozen intestinal transplant recipients, one of whom was a retransplant, and a few patients without pretransplant specimens were excluded. Donor T cell macrochimerism was defined as a peak of at least 4% donor T cells among recipient peripheral blood mononuclear cells. Rather than being sequenced by the commercial service, samples from a few later patients were sequenced in-house on an Illumina MiSeq and processed with MiXCR. On the study overall, not on this receptor specifically: Patients with donor T cell macrochimerism had high GvH to HvG T cell clonal ratios in their allografts. The conclusions were limited by the relatively low number and heterogeneity of the intestinal transplant patients. GvH clones were detected in recipient bone marrow, and some of these GvH clones were observed earlier in ileal mucosa or blood, consistent with an intestinal mucosal origin. Early after transplant, peak levels of circulating GvH clones were found to be associated with declines in HvG clones.

A single count supports this clone. This receptor's antigen is unknown. No clone much larger than this one lies a single base away; base qualities are absent. The library relied on the immunoSEQ multiplex PCR assay. Adaptive Biotechnologies carried out high-throughput TCR-beta CDR3 sequencing of genomic DNA for most patients. The paper's processing steps were these. TCR sequencing data were retrieved from Adaptive's ImmunoSEQ software for around 18 patients, whereas three other patients were processed with MiXCR and VDJtools. CDR3 nucleotide sequences shared by donor and recipient were removed because the origin of these sequences could not be assigned. At least 2-fold expansion over unstimulated cells and a minimum CFSE-low frequency of 0.002% (template counts) or 0.001% (read counts) were required for clones to be classified as alloreactive. A clone was considered mappable if detected in the sequenced pre-transplant spleen, lymph node, or MLR CFSE-low populations of the donor or recipient. The cumulative frequency of alloreactive clones was calculated as a percentage of all sequences, weighted by copy number. Imported from immuneACCESS, the table was reduced by TCRdb to in-frame sequences with V and J called. These copies leave out some clones; in studies compared against another copy, an unresolved V gene accounts for under half, and the cause of the remainder is not known. The D gene and trimming were derived from the DNA, and the V and J assignments and clone size from that table. In all, the sample holds tens of thousands of clones, and 75% to 95% of those were seen once. The ten most abundant clones make up around 5.5% of the sample.

Blood samples were collected up to 4 times in the first month after transplant and then at least monthly when available. The sequence came from a human patient who received an intestinal transplant, so some T cells may come from the graft donor. The specimen was PBMCs, collected 650 to 670 days after intestinal transplant.

The CDR3 here reads CASSQPATWYSNQPQHF. The DNA sequence is as follows: TGTGCCAGCAGCCAACCAGCGACATGGTATAGCAATCAGCCCCAGCATTTT. The chain was built from TRBV14 and TRBJ1-5; no D gene call is confident. V was cut back by 2 bases and J by 0 bases, leaving a gap of 14 bases between them. The CDR3, from cysteine to phenylalanine, totals 17 residues. Only CDR3 DNA remains: 51 bases, in frame from the first base. The CDR1 and CDR2 encoded by the germline V gene are SGHDN and FVKESK.